This entry describes one T cell receptor beta chain. The V end was cut by 3 bases, the J end by 7 bases, with 28 bases between. CDR3 length equals 18 residues. CDR1 and CDR2 from the germline V gene are SGHNT and YYREEE (reference sequence). This sample was taken from a study of early T cells in non-severe SARS-CoV-2 infection. TCRdb used MiXCR to reprocess the 5' RACE reads, holding one entry per CDR3 protein. This sample yields around 30,000 distinct CDR3 sequences, of which approximately 5.4% are seen a single time; 10% to 15% belongs to the top ten. This chain connects TRBV5-4 to TRBJ1-1, with D unclear. The source material was whole blood. This clonotype originated in an adult who was a healthcare worker with PCR-confirmed SARS-CoV-2 infection or an uninfected control (not recorded which). The CDR3 region has the DNA TGTGCCAGCAGCTCGGATCGCTATCGGGGATCAAAGAATAATGAAGCTTTCTTT. Residues: CASSSDRYRGSKNNEAFF.